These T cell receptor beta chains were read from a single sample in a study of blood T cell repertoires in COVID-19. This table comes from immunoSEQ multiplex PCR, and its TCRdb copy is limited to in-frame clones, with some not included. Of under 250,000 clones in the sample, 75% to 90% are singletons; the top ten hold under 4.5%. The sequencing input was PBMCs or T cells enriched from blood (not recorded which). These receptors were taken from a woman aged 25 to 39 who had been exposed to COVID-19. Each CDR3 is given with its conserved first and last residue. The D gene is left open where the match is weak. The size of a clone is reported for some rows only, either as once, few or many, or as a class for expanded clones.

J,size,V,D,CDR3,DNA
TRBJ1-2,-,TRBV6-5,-,CASSRANYGYTF,TGTGCCAGCTCGAGAGCTAACTATGGCTACACCTTC
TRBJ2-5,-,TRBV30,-,CAWISGETQYF,TGTGCCTGGATCTCAGGGGAGACCCAGTACTTC
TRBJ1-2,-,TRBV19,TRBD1,CASSIHRGLANYGYTF,TGTGCCAGTAGTATCCACAGGGGGCTTGCAAACTATGGCTACACCTTC
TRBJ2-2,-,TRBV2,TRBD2,CASSGTSGPTGELFF,TGTGCCAGCAGTGGGACTAGCGGTCCCACCGGGGAGCTGTTTTTT
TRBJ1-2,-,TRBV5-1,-,CASSQDTYYGYTF,TGCGCCAGCAGCCAGGACACCTACTATGGCTACACCTTC
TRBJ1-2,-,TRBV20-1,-,CSARTGYGYTF,TGCAGTGCTCGTACAGGGTATGGCTACACCTTC
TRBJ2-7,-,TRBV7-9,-,CASSLGRPGYEQYF,TGTGCCAGCAGCTTGGGGCGACCAGGCTACGAGCAGTACTTC
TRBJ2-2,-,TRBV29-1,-,CSVDLNAAGELFF,TGCAGCGTTGATCTCAACGCGGCCGGGGAGCTGTTTTTT
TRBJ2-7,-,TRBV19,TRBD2,CASSIDSGSRYEQYF,TGTGCCAGTAGTATAGATAGCGGGAGTCGCTACGAGCAGTACTTC
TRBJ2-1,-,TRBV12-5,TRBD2,CASGRSGRGSSYNEQFF,TGTGCTAGTGGCCGTAGCGGGAGGGGAAGCTCCTACAATGAGCAGTTCTTC
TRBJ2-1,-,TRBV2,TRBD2,CASRTGTSGSQEQFF,TGTGCCAGCAGAACCGGGACTAGCGGGAGCCAAGAGCAGTTCTTC
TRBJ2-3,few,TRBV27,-,CASSYSGFRKDTQYF,TGTGCCAGCAGTTATTCAGGCTTCCGAAAGGATACGCAGTATTTT
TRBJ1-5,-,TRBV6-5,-,CASSRDLSGQPQHF,TGTGCCAGCAGTCGTGATCTTAGCGGTCAGCCCCAGCATTTT
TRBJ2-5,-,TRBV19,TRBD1,CASSRVGQASQETQYF,TGTGCCAGTAGTCGGGTCGGACAGGCGAGCCAAGAGACCCAGTACTTC
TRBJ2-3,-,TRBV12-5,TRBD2,CASGLGGSGSAF,TGTGCTAGTGGTTTGGGAGGTAGCGGGAGTGCTTTT
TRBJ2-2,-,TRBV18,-,CASSPSRAANTGELFF,TGTGCCAGCTCACCATCGCGAGCGGCGAACACCGGGGAGCTGTTTTTT
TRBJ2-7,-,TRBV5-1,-,CASSLGTDYEQYF,TGCGCCAGCAGCTTGGGGACAGACTACGAGCAGTACTTC
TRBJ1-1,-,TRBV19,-,CASSIAGRNTEAFF,TGTGCCAGTAGTATCGCAGGCCGGAACACTGAAGCTTTCTTT
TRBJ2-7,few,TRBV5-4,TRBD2,CASRSGGAPYEQYF,TGTGCCAGCAGGAGCGGGGGGGCCCCCTACGAGCAGTACTTC
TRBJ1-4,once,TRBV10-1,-,CASPCGSGTTLSKLFF,TGCGCCAGCCCCTGTGGGAGTGGGACAACCCTCTCGAAACTGTTTTTT
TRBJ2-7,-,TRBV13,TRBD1,CASSLGTGVYEQYF,TGTGCCAGCAGCTTAGGGACAGGGGTATACGAGCAGTACTTC
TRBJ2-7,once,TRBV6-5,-,CASSYSPDSVEQYF,TGTGCCAGCAGTTACTCCCCGGACAGTGTCGAGCAGTACTTC
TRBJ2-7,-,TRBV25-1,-,CASSTGGLYEQYF,TGTGCCAGCAGCACCGGGGGACTGTACGAGCAGTACTTC
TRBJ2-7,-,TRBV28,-,CASSFEGVVYEQYF,TGTGCCAGCAGTTTCGAGGGGGTGGTCTACGAGCAGTACTTC
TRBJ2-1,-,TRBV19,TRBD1,CASRTGGFDEQFF,TGTGCCAGTAGGACAGGGGGCTTCGATGAGCAGTTCTTC
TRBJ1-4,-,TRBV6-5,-,CASSPQGGQEKLFF,TGTGCCAGCAGCCCCCAAGGGGGTCAGGAAAAACTGTTTTTT
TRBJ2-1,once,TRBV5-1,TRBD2,CASSSSGPDNEQFF,TGCGCCAGCAGCTCTAGCGGGCCCGACAATGAGCAGTTCTTC
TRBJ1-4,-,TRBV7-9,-,CASSLVFGSATNEKLFF,TGTGCCAGCAGCTTAGTCTTTGGGAGCGCAACTAATGAAAAACTGTTTTTT
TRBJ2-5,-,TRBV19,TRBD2,CASSIKGETSGRAKETQYF,TGTGCCAGTAGTATTAAGGGGGAGACTAGCGGGAGGGCCAAAGAGACCCAGTACTTC